In its sample, the clone carrying this T cell receptor (beta chain) was seen once. The CDR3 has 12 residues. Trimming left V 0 bases short and J 6 bases short, with 7 bases between. CDR1 is SGHDT, CDR2 YYEEEE, per germline. Produced via immunoSEQ multiplex PCR; TCRdb's table is partial and in-frame only. The sample comprises about 180,000 clones, approximately 88% of which are singletons, and 6.5% to 7.5% rests with the top ten. The sample comes from a study of blood T cell repertoires in COVID-19. Seattle patients were enrolled while actively infected and followed longitudinally. The specimen sequenced was peripheral blood. The receptor was isolated from a woman between 40 and 50 years old with COVID-19, enrolled during active disease. The chain links TRBV5-6 to TRBJ2-7, with D unresolved. CDR3 sequence (DNA): TGTGCCAGCAGCTTGGGAGGTGGCGAGCAGTACTTC. This translates into CASSLGGGEQYF. Complete variable domain (other parts from reference TRBV5-6 and TRBJ2-7): DAGVTQSPTHLIKTRGQQVTLRCSPKSGHDTVSWYQQALGQGPQFIFQYYEEEERQRGNFPDRFSGHQFPNYSSELNVNALLLGDSALYLCASSLGGGEQYFGPGTRLTVT.